A selection of T cell receptor beta chains follows, all from one sample in a study of shared clonotypes between healthy human individuals. The method was immunoSEQ multiplex PCR; TCRdb's version includes in-frame clones alone and lacks a portion of them. In the table there are 2 million to 2.5 million clones, more than 85% of which are singletons. The sample taken for sequencing was naive CD4+ T cells from PBMCs. The receptors were gathered from a man aged 18-30 years in good health. Some clones in this sample may be carry-over from other donors' samples. Each CDR3 is given with its conserved first and last residue. D genes are given only for firm matches. Where a row states a size, it is once, few, many or the class of an expanded clone; other rows omit it.

J gene,V gene,clone size,D gene,CDR3 protein,CDR3 DNA
TRBJ2-5,TRBV6-1,once,.,CASSAGPGAGETQYF,TGTGCCAGCAGCGCAGGTCCCGGGGCTGGGGAGACCCAGTACTTC
TRBJ2-3,TRBV5-1,.,.,CASSPTDGVTDTQYF,TGCGCCAGCAGCCCGACGGACGGGGTCACAGATACGCAGTATTTT
TRBJ2-2,TRBV2,few,.,CASTSQANTGELFF,TGTGCCAGCACTAGCCAAGCGAACACCGGGGAGCTGTTTTTT
TRBJ1-4,TRBV29-1,.,TRBD1,CSVPTTGQGSATNEKLFF,TGCAGCGTTCCGACCACGGGACAGGGGTCTGCAACTAATGAAAAACTGTTTTTT
TRBJ2-1,TRBV23-1,.,TRBD2,CASSHTGREDNEQFF,TGCGCCAGCAGTCACACCGGGCGGGAGGACAATGAGCAGTTCTTC
TRBJ2-1,TRBV13,.,TRBD2,CASSSRLAGGSLDEQFF,TGTGCCAGCAGCTCAAGACTAGCGGGAGGCTCTCTCGATGAGCAGTTCTTC
TRBJ1-1,TRBV13,.,.,CASSLFDAGWGEAFF,TGTGCCAGCAGCTTGTTTGATGCGGGTTGGGGTGAAGCTTTCTTT
TRBJ1-4,TRBV30,.,.,CAWSVLGGLVNEKLFF,TGTGCCTGGAGTGTACTCGGGGGGCTGGTTAATGAAAAACTGTTTTTT
TRBJ2-1,TRBV6-6,.,.,CASSYRAEVNEQFF,TGTGCCAGCAGTTACCGAGCCGAAGTGAATGAGCAGTTCTTC
TRBJ1-4,TRBV19,.,.,CASSIIGATNEKLFF,TGTGCCAGTAGTATAATTGGAGCAACTAATGAAAAACTGTTTTTT
TRBJ2-7,TRBV4-1,.,.,CASSPLRGLVSEQYF,TGCGCCAGCAGCCCTTTACGGGGGTTGGTGAGCGAGCAGTACTTC
TRBJ2-1,TRBV5-1,.,.,CASSSNVGGQEQFF,TGCGCCAGCAGTTCGAACGTCGGGGGGCAAGAGCAGTTCTTC
TRBJ2-3,TRBV5-4,.,TRBD1,CASSYPGQRTDTQYF,TGTGCCAGCAGCTATCCGGGACAGCGCACAGATACGCAGTATTTT
TRBJ2-2,TRBV30,.,.,CAWGPNTGELFF,TGTGCCTGGGGTCCGAACACCGGGGAGCTGTTTTTT
TRBJ2-4,TRBV27,.,.,CASSLVGGRGSKNIQYF,TGTGCCAGCAGTTTAGTGGGGGGGCGAGGATCCAAAAACATTCAGTACTTC
TRBJ2-1,TRBV18,.,.,CASSSVYNEQFF,TGTGCCAGCTCATCGGTCTACAATGAGCAGTTCTTC
TRBJ2-5,TRBV12-5,once,TRBD1,CASGLDIPGQTFGETQYF,TGTGCTAGTGGTTTGGACATCCCGGGACAGACCTTCGGGGAGACCCAGTACTTC
TRBJ2-5,TRBV18,.,TRBD2,CASSGLAGVGETQYF,TGTGCCAGCTCAGGTTTAGCGGGAGTAGGAGAGACCCAGTACTTC
TRBJ1-5,TRBV5-8,.,.,CASSAGTFSNQPQHF,TGTGCCAGCAGCGCTGGGACTTTCAGCAATCAGCCCCAGCATTTT
TRBJ2-7,TRBV2,.,TRBD1,CASRMTGAREQYF,TGTGCCAGCAGGATGACAGGGGCCAGGGAGCAGTACTTC
TRBJ2-7,TRBV5-1,.,.,CASSLRQGQAEQYF,TGCGCCAGCAGCTTGAGGCAAGGGCAGGCCGAGCAGTACTTC
TRBJ2-5,TRBV28,.,.,CASSLGTRRTQYF,TGTGCCAGCAGTTTAGGCACCAGAAGGACCCAGTACTTC
TRBJ2-5,TRBV5-5,.,.,CASSLDVHQETQYF,TGTGCCAGCAGCTTGGATGTACACCAAGAGACCCAGTACTTC
TRBJ2-7,TRBV4-2,.,.,CASSRVAAGPIYEQYF,TGTGCCAGCAGCCGAGTCGCCGCGGGACCGATCTACGAGCAGTACTTC
TRBJ2-7,TRBV5-4,.,.,CASSSMSRDEQYF,TGTGCCAGCAGCTCCATGAGCCGGGACGAGCAGTACTTC
TRBJ1-3,TRBV7-8,.,.,CASSSRNPGYTIYF,TGTGCCAGCAGCTCGAGGAACCCGGGGTACACCATATATTTT
TRBJ2-5,TRBV5-1,.,.,CASSSRVNGETQYF,TGCGCCAGCAGCTCTAGAGTAAACGGGGAGACCCAGTACTTC
TRBJ1-3,TRBV2,.,.,CASNSVTIGYTIYF,TGTGCCAGCAATTCAGTGACGATCGGGTACACCATATATTTT
TRBJ1-1,TRBV18,once,.,CASSQQILNTEAFF,TGTGCCAGCTCACAGCAGATTCTGAACACTGAAGCTTTCTTT